This passage covers 18 T cell receptor beta chains from one sample sequenced in a study of radiotherapy plus CTLA-4 blockade in lung cancer. Only in-frame clones appear in the TCRdb table, and some are missing; sequencing was by immunoSEQ multiplex PCR. The repertoire includes roughly 40,000 clones, 79% of them detected once, and 20% to 30% sits in the top ten. The sequencing here drew on peripheral blood, taken from a patient treated with radiotherapy plus ipilimumab. These receptors were taken from a human donor with non-small cell lung cancer that progressed on radiotherapy plus ipilimumab.

The chain uses TRBV7-9 and TRBJ1-5; the D gene is possibly TRBD1 (6 bases). The CDR3 totals 15 residues. V was trimmed by 5 bases and J by 4 bases, leaving 15 bases between them. CDR1 and CDR2 from the germline V gene are SEHNR and FQNEAQ (reference sequence). The DNA for the CDR3 is TGTGCCAGCAGCCATAGTGGGCAGGGGAATCAGCCCCAGCATTTT. Its protein is CASSHSGQGNQPQHF.

V usage is TRBV11-2 and J usage is TRBJ1-4; 10 bases align to TRBD1. The CDR3 sequence is 15 residues long. Germline V gene sequence: CDR1 SGHAT, CDR2 FQNNGV. The V segment lost 5 bases and the J segment 5 bases; nucleotides outside the gene matches: 5. In DNA form, the CDR3 reads TGTGCCAGCAGCGCCCCGGGACAGGGGAATGAAAAACTGTTTTTT. Amino acids: CASSAPGQGNEKLFF.

The genes are TRBV4-3 and TRBJ2-5, with 9 bases identical to TRBD1. After removal of 2 bases from V and 4 bases from J, the junction contained 8 bases not matched to a gene. This CDR3 is 16 amino acids long. The germline gives CDR1 LGHNA, CDR2 YSLEER. The CDR3 reads CASSQNPGQGAETQYF. CDR3 in DNA: TGCGCCAGCAGCCAAAATCCGGGACAGGGCGCAGAGACCCAGTACTTC.

The chain joins TRBV27 to TRBJ1-2; tentative D call: TRBD1 (5 bases). CDR3 length equals 14 residues. Germline values: CDR1 MNHEY, CDR2 SMNVEV (reference sequence). V dropped 2 bases and J dropped 1 base, with 8 bases sitting between them. CDR3 sequence reads: CASSLAGLNYGYTF. The CDR3 DNA is TGTGCCAGCAGTTTAGCAGGGCTTAACTATGGCTACACCTTC.

V usage is TRBV27 and J usage is TRBJ1-1, with 8 bases matching TRBD1. Germline CDR1 reads MNHEY; CDR2 reads SMNVEV (reference sequence). The V segment lost 5 bases and the J segment 0 bases; nucleotides outside the gene matches: 5. The CDR3 is 15 residues long. In DNA, the CDR3 is TGTGCCAGCAGTCCCGAGACAGGGGTGAACACTGAAGCTTTCTTT. Encoded protein: CASSPETGVNTEAFF.

This rearrangement joins TRBV6-6 to TRBJ2-4; unclear D gene. V was shortened by 5 bases and J by 1 base, with 12 bases between the two germline ends. CDR1 is MNHNY, CDR2 SVGAGI, per germline (reference sequence). The CDR3 runs 15 residues. CDR3 protein: CASSPDIRAKNIQYF. The CDR3 bases are TGTGCCAGCAGTCCCGACATCAGGGCCAAAAACATTCAGTACTTC.

This clone was recorded once. The chain recombines TRBV19 with TRBJ1-2; TRBD1 might be the D (6 bases). Deletions cut 2 bases from V and 5 bases from J, with 12 bases between. The CDR3 totals 14 residues. Per germline, CDR1 LNHDA and CDR2 SQIVND (reference sequence). The CDR3 sequence is CASSISYREYGYTF. The CDR3 coding sequence is TGTGCCAGTAGTATATCGTACAGGGAATATGGCTACACCTTC. Combining the CDR3 with reference TRBV19 and TRBJ1-2 gives the whole variable domain DGGITQSPKYLFRKEGQNVTLSCEQNLNHDAMYWYRQDPGQGLRLIYYSQIVNDFQKGDIAEGYSVSREKKESFPLTVTSAQKNPTAFYLCASSISYREYGYTFGSGTRLTVV.

In the case of this clone: One end of the junction is discordant with germline, which a read error may explain. The DNA for the CDR3 is TGTGCTAGCAGGACCCTTGGGACAGGACAAGAGACCCAGTACTTC. This translates into CASRTLGTGQETQYF. This chain connects TRBV7-7 to TRBJ2-5, with 8 bases aligning to TRBD1. CDR1 is SSHAT and CDR2 is FNYEAQ in the germline V gene (reference sequence). This CDR3 spans 15 amino acids.

This chain connects TRBV4-1 to TRBJ2-5, with 10 bases that match TRBD2. There are 15 residues in the CDR3. From germline, CDR1 is MGHRA and CDR2 YSYEKL. Trimming took 0 bases from V and 11 from J; bases not matched to a gene: 9. The CDR3 region is CASSQDSWLAGVQYF. CDR3 DNA: TGCGCCAGCAGCCAAGATAGCTGGCTAGCGGGGGTTCAGTACTTC.

The V call is TRBV19, the J call TRBJ1-1, with 7 bases aligning to TRBD1. J was trimmed by 1 base and V by 7 bases; bases with no gene match: 6. This CDR3 is 14 amino acids long. Per germline, CDR1 LNHDA and CDR2 SQIVND (reference sequence). CDR3 loop: CASIGDRRNTEAFF. The CDR3 nucleotides are TGTGCCAGTATAGGGGACAGACGGAACACTGAAGCTTTCTTT.

J is TRBJ1-6 and V is TRBV4-1; maybe TRBD1 (5 bases). Trimming took off 0 bases at V and 6 bases at J, with 12 bases between the two ends. Germline V gives CDR1 MGHRA, CDR2 YSYEKL. The CDR3 is 16 amino acids. Written as DNA, the CDR3 is TGCGCCAGCAGCCAAGATTTGCAGGGTGGTAATTCACCCCTCCACTTT. The encoded protein is CASSQDLQGGNSPLHF.

The chain uses TRBV10-3 and TRBJ1-5; D unclear. Germline V gene sequence: CDR1 ENHRY, CDR2 SYGVKD. The ends were cut back, 2 bases at V and 7 bases at J, with 6 bases in the middle. This CDR3 comprises 12 residues. The CDR3 DNA reads TGTGCCATCAGTGAGACTCCCCAGCCCCAGCATTTT. Its translation: CAISETPQPQHF.

The chain has TRBV4-2 and TRBJ2-6, with a possible D match to TRBD2 (5 bases). With 1 base removed from V and 4 bases from J, the gap between germline ends came to 8 bases. This CDR3 has 15 amino acids. Per the germline V gene, CDR1 is LGHNA and CDR2 is YNFKEQ. The CDR3 reads CASSQGSDGANVLTF. In nucleotides, the CDR3 is TGTGCCAGCAGCCAAGGTAGCGACGGGGCCAACGTCCTGACTTTC.

On this clone itself: The junction and the germline gene differ at one end; a read error may be behind it. J is TRBJ1-4 and V is TRBV6-5; 9 nucleotides align to TRBD1. The germline V gene encodes CDR1 MNHEY and CDR2 SVGAGI. This CDR3 has 14 amino acids. This CDR3 reads CASRGQGLNEKLFF. The CDR3, as DNA: TGTGCCAGCAGGGGACAGGGTCTAAATGAAAAGCTGTTTTTT.

V is TRBV7-3 and J is TRBJ2-5, with D perhaps TRBD2 (7 bases). Germline V gene lookup returns CDR1 SGHTA and CDR2 FQGTGA. This CDR3 contains 16 residues. Trimming pared 1 base from V and 5 bases from J, leaving 17 bases between. CDR3 amino acids: CASSLMGGGTGETQYF. The DNA of the CDR3 is TGTGCCAGCAGCTTAATGGGGGGGGGCACCGGGGAGACCCAGTACTTC.

This chain connects TRBV6-5 to TRBJ1-2; 8 bases are shared with TRBD1. The CDR3 loop spans 13 amino acids. Trimming took 6 bases from V and 3 from J; bases not matched to a gene: 3. Germline V gene sequence: CDR1 MNHEY, CDR2 SVGAGI. In nucleotides, the CDR3 is TGTGCCAGCAGACAGACAGGGGACTATGGCTACACCTTC. Translated: CASRQTGDYGYTF.

This chain connects TRBV19 to TRBJ2-1; 8 bases line up with TRBD1. Trimming removed 5 bases from V and 7 bases from J; junction bases left unmatched: 7. Germline assignment: CDR1 LNHDA and CDR2 SQIVND (reference sequence). The CDR3 covers 14 residues. The CDR3 nucleotides read TGTGCCAGTAGTGCTTGGACAGGGTATAATGAGCAGTTCTTC. It encodes CASSAWTGYNEQFF.

The genes are TRBV2 and TRBJ2-3; D is possibly TRBD2 (5 bases). CDR3 length: 15 residues. Trimming removed 1 base at V and 3 bases at J, with 11 bases between. The germline V gene encodes CDR1 SNHLY and CDR2 FYNNEI. The CDR3 protein is CASSEGLANTDTQYF. The CDR3 DNA is TGTGCCAGCAGTGAAGGGCTAGCAAATACAGATACGCAGTATTTT.